Here is one T cell receptor (beta chain) with its context. Its antigen is still unknown. The data derive from a study of shared clonotypes between healthy human individuals. General observations from the study: Limited genetic and exposure-history diversity came from having few donors.

Running of the assay took place at deep level. Once extracted for a subset, genomic DNA was divided evenly among several immunoSEQ plates. Using immunoSEQ multiplex PCR, the repertoire was profiled, and TCRdb retains in-frame clones only, with some absent. Here the sample spans about 330,000 clones, 87% being singletons. The material sequenced was memory CD8+ T cells sorted from blood. Subset in this sample: CD45RO+ cells pooled with CCR7-negative TemRA cells. This TCR was recovered from a young man in good health.

The CDR3 nucleotides are TGTGCCAGCAGCTTTAGGGACAGTGGCTCCTACGAGCAGTACTTC. This codes for CASSFRDSGSYEQYF. J is TRBJ2-7 and V is TRBV12-1; TRBD1 reflects the table's D call only, with no check against the DNA. TRBV12-1 represents a pseudogene. CDR3 length: 15 residues.